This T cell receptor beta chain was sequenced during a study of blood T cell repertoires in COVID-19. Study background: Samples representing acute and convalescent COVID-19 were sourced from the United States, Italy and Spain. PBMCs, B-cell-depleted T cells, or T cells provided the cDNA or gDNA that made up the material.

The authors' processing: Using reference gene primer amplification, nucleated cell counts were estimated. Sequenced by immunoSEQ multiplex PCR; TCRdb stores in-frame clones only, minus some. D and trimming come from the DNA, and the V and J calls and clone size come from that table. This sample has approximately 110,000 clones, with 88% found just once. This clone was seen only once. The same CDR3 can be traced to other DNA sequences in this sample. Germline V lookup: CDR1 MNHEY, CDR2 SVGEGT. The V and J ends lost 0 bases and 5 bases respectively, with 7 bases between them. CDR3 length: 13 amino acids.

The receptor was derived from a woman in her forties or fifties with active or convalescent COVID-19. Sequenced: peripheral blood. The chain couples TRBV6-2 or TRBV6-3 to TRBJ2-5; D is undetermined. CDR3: CASSYSYSETQYF. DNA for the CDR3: TGTGCCAGCAGTTACTCGTATTCGGAGACCCAGTACTTC.